Shown below are 14 T cell receptor beta chains from a single sample sequenced in a study of CD8+ T cells in alopecia areata. Extraction of RNA preceded its reverse transcription into cDNA, which served as the sequencing template. Some clones are missing from TCRdb's copy, which holds only in-frame ones; the method was immunoSEQ multiplex PCR. In total the sample includes 15,000 to 20,000 clones, none of them seen once. The authors sorted pooled cutaneous lymph node cells using CD4, CD8alpha, NKG2D, NKG2ACE and other markers. Sample: CD8+ T cells sorted from a lymph node. Receptors originate from a C3H/HeJ mouse with alopecia areata. The mice in this strain carry MHC haplotype H2-k.

This clone was detected ten times or more. Mouse germline and gene names are used. The missing CDR3 end, 4 residues past where the read stops, is filled in from the germline J gene. The chain recombines TRBV13-3 with TRBJ1-1; 8 nucleotides match TRBD1. The length of the CDR3 is 15 residues. The germline V gene has CDR1 NNHDY and CDR2 SYVADS. V dropped 4 bases and J dropped 1; count of bases not matched to a gene: 6. The CDR3 bases that were read are TGTGCCAGCAGTCTTGGACAGGGCCTAAACACA. Encoded protein: CASSLGQGLNT. The full CDR3 protein is CASSLGQGLNTEVFF.

This clone was seen a few times. The gene symbols are mouse symbols. The read gets to within 4 residues of the CDR3 end, and the germline J gene fills in the rest. V and J are TRBV13-3 and TRBJ2-4; perhaps TRBD1 as D (6 bases). CDR1 is NNHDY and CDR2 is SYVADS in the germline V gene. The length of the CDR3 is 17 residues. Deletions cut 0 bases from V and 0 bases from J, with 14 bases between. The sequenced part of the CDR3 DNA is TGTGCCAGCAGTGATGCATCGAGGGGGTCTAGTCAAAAC. Amino acid sequence: CASSDASRGSSQN. The entire CDR3 reads CASSDASRGSSQNTLYF.

In the case of this clone: Gene names and germline match the mouse. The missing CDR3 end, 4 residues past where the read stops, is filled in from the germline J gene. The V and J genes are TRBV13-1 and TRBJ2-5; D possibly corresponds to TRBD2 (6 bases). Germline V gives CDR1 NSHNY, CDR2 SYGAGN. The CDR3 is 13 amino acids. The CDR3 bases that were read are TGTGCCAGCAGAGGACTGAGGGAAGAC. It specifies CASRGLRED. The whole CDR3 region reads CASRGLREDTQYF.

For this clone: These gene names are mouse names. The DNA ends 4 residues before the CDR3 does, and the rest of the CDR3 is filled in from the germline J gene. V usage is TRBV5 and J usage is TRBJ2-1, with 10 bases matching TRBD2. The length of the CDR3 is 14 residues. CDR1 LGHNA and CDR2 YNLKQL come from the germline V gene (reference sequence). V dropped 4 bases and J dropped 5; count of bases not matched to a gene: 2. The DNA read from the CDR3 is TGTGCCAGCAGCCCGACTGGGGGGCATGCT. Protein sequence: CASSPTGGHA. The whole CDR3 is CASSPTGGHAEQFF.

This clone was recorded a few times. Any gene name here is a mouse gene name. The read falls 4 residues short of the CDR3 end, and the missing part is taken from the germline J gene. The J gene is TRBJ2-1, the V gene TRBV19; 10 bases are a match to TRBD2. The CDR3 consists of 14 residues. After removal of 6 bases from V and 3 bases from J, the junction contained 3 bases not matched to a gene. CDR1 is FNHDT, CDR2 SITEND, per germline (reference sequence). The CDR3 reads CASTLGGRYAEQFF. CDR3 bases read: TGTGCCAGCACTCTGGGGGGGCGCTATGCT. The full variable domain, its missing parts supplied by reference TRBV19 and TRBJ2-1, is GGIITQTPKFLIGQEGQKLTLKCQQNFNHDTMYWYRQDSGKGLRLIYYSITENDLQKGDLSEGYDASREKKSSFSLTVTSAQKNEMAVFLCASTLGGRYAEQFFGPGTRLTVL.

This clone was detected only a few times. Each gene name is a mouse one. The read is 4 residues too short to cover the CDR3 end, so that end is filled in from the germline J gene. Other nucleotide sequences in the sample specify the same CDR3. The V call is TRBV13-1, the J call TRBJ1-1, with TRBD1 matching over 8 bases. The length of the CDR3 is 13 residues. V lost 7 bases and J lost 1; bases outside the gene matches: 3. Germline V lookup: CDR1 NSHNY, CDR2 SYGAGN. The DNA read from the CDR3 is TGTGCCAGCTCCGGGACAGGGAACACA. This encodes CASSGTGNT. The whole CDR3 sequence is CASSGTGNTEVFF.

This clone was observed at least ten times. Any gene name here is a mouse gene name. The read finishes 4 residues shy of the CDR3 end, and the germline J gene is used to complete it. The J gene is TRBJ1-2, the V gene TRBV13-3, with D unresolved. The CDR3 is 14 residues long. Germline values: CDR1 NNHDY, CDR2 SYVADS. V was pared by 1 base and J by 0 bases, with 7 bases between. This CDR3 is CASSDSVTNSDYTF. CDR3 DNA (partial): TGTGCCAGCAGTGATTCAGTAACAAACTCC.

This clone has a count of ten or more. At residue 13, the TCRdb protein departs from the DNA translation, so the protein shown here was derived from the DNA itself. Genes and germline come from the mouse. The read comes to an end 3 residues before the CDR3 does, leaving the germline J gene to fill in the end. The chain links TRBV1 to TRBJ1-6; D is possibly TRBD1 (6 bases). TRBJ1-6 is annotated as an ORF whose role is uncertain. Germline CDR1 and CDR2: NSQYPW and LRSPGD (reference sequence). Between the trimmed V and J ends, which lost 0 bases and 5 bases, there was a span of 11 bases. This CDR3 is built from 16 residues. The sequenced part of the CDR3 DNA is TGCACCTGCAGTGCAGATTCGGCAGGGGATAATTCGCCC. Translated, it gives CTCSADSAGDNSP. The whole CDR3 protein reads CTCSADSAGDNSPLYF.

This clone was observed many times. Gene names are the mouse ones. The CDR3 goes on 4 residues after the read ends, and that part is filled in from the germline J gene. The chain recombines TRBV13-3 with TRBJ1-4; 11 bases align to TRBD1. This CDR3 has 15 amino acids. The germline V gene encodes CDR1 NNHDY and CDR2 SYVADS. Here the CDR3 reads CASSVDRGPSERLFF. The CDR3 bases that were read are TGTGCCAGCAGTGTGGACAGGGGGCCGAGCGAA.

This clone turned up a few times. Genes and germline are mouse. The read stops 4 residues short of the end of the CDR3; the missing end is completed from the germline J gene. The chain recombines TRBV13-2 with TRBJ2-5; TRBD2 matches 10 bases. Germline V gene data show CDR1 as NNHNN and CDR2 as SYGAGS (reference sequence). The CDR3 consists of 15 residues. CDR3 region: CASGDLGGRRDTQYF. Incomplete CDR3 DNA: TGTGCCAGCGGTGATCTGGGGGGGCGCAGAGAC.

This clone was seen a few times. Genes and germline come from the mouse. The CDR3 extends 4 residues past the end of the read, so its final part is completed from the germline J gene. The chain links TRBV19 to TRBJ2-7; no definite D call. Germline values: CDR1 FNHDT, CDR2 SITEND (reference sequence). The germline V and J ends were trimmed by 0 bases and 0 bases, with 7 bases remaining between them. The CDR3 is 14 amino acids. CDR3 residues: CASSIDWVSYEQYF. The CDR3 DNA, read in part, is TGTGCCAGCAGTATAGATTGGGTCTCCTAT.

Concerning this clone: The gene symbols are mouse symbols. The read ends 4 residues before the CDR3 terminus; that terminus is restored from the germline J gene. The rearrangement links TRBV13-2 to TRBJ2-7; 7 nucleotides line up with TRBD2. After removal of 2 bases from V and 0 bases from J, the junction contained 5 bases not matched to a gene. The CDR3 totals 15 residues. The germline gives CDR1 NNHNN, CDR2 SYGAGS (reference sequence). CDR3 sequence reads: CASGDDWVSSYEQYF. The sequenced part of the CDR3 DNA is TGTGCCAGCGGTGACGACTGGGTGAGCTCCTAT.

Details on this clone: TCRdb lists a protein that is different at residue 13 from the translated DNA; the protein given here uses the DNA translation. Each gene name is a mouse one. The read ends 3 residues before the CDR3 terminus; that terminus is restored from the germline J gene. The chain links TRBV19 to TRBJ1-3; the match to TRBD1 covers 10 bases. The CDR3 consists of 16 residues. The J segment lost 0 bases and the V segment lost 5 bases, leaving 5 bases of the junction unmatched. Germline V gene sequence: CDR1 FNHDT, CDR2 SITEND (reference sequence). The DNA read from the CDR3 is TGTGCCAGCAGCCCCGGACAGGGGGTTTCTGGAAATACG. Translation: CASSPGQGVSGNT. In full, the CDR3 reads CASSPGQGVSGNTLYF.

About this clone: Genes and germline come from the mouse. The read ends 4 residues early relative to the CDR3; the germline J gene fills the gap. J is TRBJ1-1 and V is TRBV13-1; D is uncertain. The germline V gene encodes CDR1 NSHNY and CDR2 SYGAGN. The V end was cut by 2 bases, the J end by 3 bases, with 11 bases between. The CDR3 loop spans 14 amino acids. CDR3 DNA (partial): TGTGCCAGCAGTGACAGGCAGGAAGACACA. Protein product: CASSDRQEDT. The full CDR3 protein is CASSDRQEDTEVFF.